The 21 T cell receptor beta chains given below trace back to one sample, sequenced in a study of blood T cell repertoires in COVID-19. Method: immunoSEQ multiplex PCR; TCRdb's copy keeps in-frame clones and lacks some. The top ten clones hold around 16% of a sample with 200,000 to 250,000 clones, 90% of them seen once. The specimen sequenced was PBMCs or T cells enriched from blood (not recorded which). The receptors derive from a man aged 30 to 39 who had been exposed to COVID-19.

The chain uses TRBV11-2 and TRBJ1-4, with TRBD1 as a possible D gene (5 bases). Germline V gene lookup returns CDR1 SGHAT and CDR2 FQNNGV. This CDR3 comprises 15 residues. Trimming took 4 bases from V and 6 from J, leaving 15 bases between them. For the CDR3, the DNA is TGTGCCAGCAGCTGGTCGGGGGGTAAGGATGAAAAACTGTTTTTT. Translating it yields CASSWSGGKDEKLFF.

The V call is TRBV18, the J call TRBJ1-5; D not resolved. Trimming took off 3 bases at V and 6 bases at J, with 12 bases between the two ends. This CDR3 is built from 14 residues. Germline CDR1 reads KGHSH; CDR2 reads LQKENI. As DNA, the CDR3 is TGTGCCAGCTCACCGCCGACTAGTTCTCAGCCCCAGCATTTT. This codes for CASSPPTSSQPQHF.

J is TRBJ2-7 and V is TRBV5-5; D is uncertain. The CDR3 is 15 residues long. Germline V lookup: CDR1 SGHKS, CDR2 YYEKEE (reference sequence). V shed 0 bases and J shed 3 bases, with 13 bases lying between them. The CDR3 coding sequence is TGTGCCAGCAGCTTGGTAGTAGCTCGCTACTACGAGCAGTACTTC. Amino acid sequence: CASSLVVARYYEQYF.

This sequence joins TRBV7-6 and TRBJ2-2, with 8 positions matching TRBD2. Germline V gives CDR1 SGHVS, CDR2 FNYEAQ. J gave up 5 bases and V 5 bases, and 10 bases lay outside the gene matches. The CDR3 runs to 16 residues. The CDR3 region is CASSPRGGGPTGELFF. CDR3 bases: TGTGCCAGCAGCCCCCGGGGCGGGGGGCCAACCGGGGAGCTGTTTTTT.

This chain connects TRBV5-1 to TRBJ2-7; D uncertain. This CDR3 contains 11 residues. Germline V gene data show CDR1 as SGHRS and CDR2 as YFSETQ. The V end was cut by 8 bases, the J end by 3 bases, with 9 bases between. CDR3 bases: TGCGCCAGTGGAGAAGGCTACGAGCAGTACTTC. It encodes CASGEGYEQYF.

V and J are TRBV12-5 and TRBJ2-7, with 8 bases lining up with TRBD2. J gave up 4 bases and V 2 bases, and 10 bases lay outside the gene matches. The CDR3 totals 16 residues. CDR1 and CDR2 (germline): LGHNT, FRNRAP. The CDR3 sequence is CASGLPDWTSSYEQYF. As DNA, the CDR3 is TGTGCTAGTGGTTTGCCCGATTGGACTAGCAGTTACGAGCAGTACTTC.

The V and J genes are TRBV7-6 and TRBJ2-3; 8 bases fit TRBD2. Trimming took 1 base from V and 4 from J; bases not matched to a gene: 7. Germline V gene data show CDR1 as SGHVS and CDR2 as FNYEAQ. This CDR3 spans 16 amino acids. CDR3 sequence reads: CASSLEAGGSPDTQYF. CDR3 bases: TGTGCCAGCAGCTTAGAGGCGGGGGGTTCCCCAGATACGCAGTATTTT.

CDR3 region: CASSQVARGSPLHF. The CDR3 coding sequence is TGCGCCAGCAGCCAGGTGGCCCGGGGTTCACCCCTCCACTTT. V is TRBV4-3 and J is TRBJ1-6, with unresolved D. Per germline, CDR1 LGHNA and CDR2 YSLEER. The CDR3 spans 14 residues. Trimming left V 3 bases short and J 9 bases short, with 12 bases between.

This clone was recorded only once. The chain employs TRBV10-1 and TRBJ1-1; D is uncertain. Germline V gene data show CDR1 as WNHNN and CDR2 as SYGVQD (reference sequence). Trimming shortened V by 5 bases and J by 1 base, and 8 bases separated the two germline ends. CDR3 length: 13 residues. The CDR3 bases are TGCGCCAGCAGTACCAACAGGAACACTGAAGCTTTCTTT. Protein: CASSTNRNTEAFF.

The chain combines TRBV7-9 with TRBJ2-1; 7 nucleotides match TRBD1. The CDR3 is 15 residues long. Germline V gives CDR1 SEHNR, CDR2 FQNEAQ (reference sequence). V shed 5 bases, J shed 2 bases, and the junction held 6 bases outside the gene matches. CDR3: CASSLTGATYNEQFF. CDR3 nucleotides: TGTGCCAGCAGCCTCACAGGGGCGACCTACAATGAGCAGTTCTTC.

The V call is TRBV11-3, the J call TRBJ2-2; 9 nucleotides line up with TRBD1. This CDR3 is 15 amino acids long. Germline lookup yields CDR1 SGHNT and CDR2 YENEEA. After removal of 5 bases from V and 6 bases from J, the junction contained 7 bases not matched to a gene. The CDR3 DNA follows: TGTGCCAGCAGCCCCGGGACAGGGAAGGCCGGGGAGCTGTTTTTT. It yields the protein CASSPGTGKAGELFF.

Here the CDR3 reads CASSLFREKLFF. CDR3 coding DNA: TGTGCCAGCAGCTTATTCCGTGAAAAACTGTTTTTT. This chain links TRBV11-2 with TRBJ1-4; D remains ambiguous. This CDR3 is 12 amino acids long. V lost 2 bases and J lost 7, with 5 bases in between. The germline V gene has CDR1 SGHAT and CDR2 FQNNGV.

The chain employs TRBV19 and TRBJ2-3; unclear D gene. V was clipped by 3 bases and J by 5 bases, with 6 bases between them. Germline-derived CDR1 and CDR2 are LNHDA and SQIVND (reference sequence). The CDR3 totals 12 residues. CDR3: CASSMRKDTQYF. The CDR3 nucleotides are TGTGCCAGTAGTATGAGGAAAGATACGCAGTATTTT. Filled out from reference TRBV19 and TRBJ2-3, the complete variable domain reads DGGITQSPKYLFRKEGQNVTLSCEQNLNHDAMYWYRQDPGQGLRLIYYSQIVNDFQKGDIAEGYSVSREKKESFPLTVTSAQKNPTAFYLCASSMRKDTQYFGPGTRLTVL.

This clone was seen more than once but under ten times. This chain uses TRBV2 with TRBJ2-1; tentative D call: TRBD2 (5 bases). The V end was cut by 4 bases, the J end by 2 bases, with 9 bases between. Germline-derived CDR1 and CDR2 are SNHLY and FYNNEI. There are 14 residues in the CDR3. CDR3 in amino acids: CASSAGYPYNEQFF. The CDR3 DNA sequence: TGTGCCAGCAGTGCGGGGTACCCCTACAATGAGCAGTTCTTC.

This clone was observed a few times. CDR3 amino acids: CASSQRKLRLNTGELFF. In DNA, the CDR3 is TGTGCCAGCAGCCAAAGGAAGCTCCGACTGAACACCGGGGAGCTGTTTTTT. The chain has TRBV3-1 (or the pseudogene TRBV3-2) and TRBJ2-2; D gene uncertain. The CDR3 has 17 amino acids. V lost 2 bases and J lost 1, with 14 bases in between. The germline CDR1 and CDR2 sequences are LGHDT and YNNKEL (reference sequence).

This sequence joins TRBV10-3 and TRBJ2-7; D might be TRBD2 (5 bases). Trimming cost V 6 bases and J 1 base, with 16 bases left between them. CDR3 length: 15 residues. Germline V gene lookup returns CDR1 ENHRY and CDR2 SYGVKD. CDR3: CAISKENEGSYEQYF. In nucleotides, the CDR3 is TGTGCCATCAGCAAAGAAAACGAGGGTTCCTACGAGCAGTACTTC.

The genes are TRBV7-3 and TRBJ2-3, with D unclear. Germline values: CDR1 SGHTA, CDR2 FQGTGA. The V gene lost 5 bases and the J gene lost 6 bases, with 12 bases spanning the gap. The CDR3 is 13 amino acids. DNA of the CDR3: TGTGCCAGCAGCCTCAACGGTTTCGATACGCAGTATTTT. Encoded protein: CASSLNGFDTQYF.

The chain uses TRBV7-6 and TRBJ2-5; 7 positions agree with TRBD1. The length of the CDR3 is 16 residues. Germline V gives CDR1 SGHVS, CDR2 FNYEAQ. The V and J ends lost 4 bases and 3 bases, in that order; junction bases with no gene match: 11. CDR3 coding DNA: TGTGCCAGCAGCTCTACTCCAGGGGGACACGAAGAGACCCAGTACTTC. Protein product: CASSSTPGGHEETQYF.

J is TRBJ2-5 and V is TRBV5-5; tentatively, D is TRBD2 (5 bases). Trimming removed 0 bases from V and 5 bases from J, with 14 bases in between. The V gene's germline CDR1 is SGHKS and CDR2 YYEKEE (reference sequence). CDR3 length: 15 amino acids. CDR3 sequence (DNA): TGTGCCAGCAGCTTGGGGCAGGAGGAGCGGGAGACCCAGTACTTC. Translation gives CASSLGQEERETQYF.

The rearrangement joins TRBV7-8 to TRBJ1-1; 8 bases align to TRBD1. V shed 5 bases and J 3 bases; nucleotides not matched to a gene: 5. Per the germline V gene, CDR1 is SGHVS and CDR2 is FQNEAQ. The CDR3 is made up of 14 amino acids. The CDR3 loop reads CASSAGTGYTEAFF. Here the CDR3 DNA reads TGTGCCAGCAGCGCGGGGACAGGATACACTGAAGCTTTCTTT.

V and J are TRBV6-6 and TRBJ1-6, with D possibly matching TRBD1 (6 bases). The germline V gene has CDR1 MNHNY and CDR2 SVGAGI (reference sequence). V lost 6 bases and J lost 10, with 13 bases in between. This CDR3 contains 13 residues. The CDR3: CASRTGGGSPLHF. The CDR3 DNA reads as TGTGCCAGCAGGACGGGAGGGGGGTCACCCCTCCACTTT.